Included here is one T cell receptor beta chain sequence, with context. Its target is unknown. Per the study methods: ImmunoSEQ sequences covered only the junction and lacked quality scores; filtering therefore differed. Sequenced by immunoSEQ multiplex PCR; TCRdb stores in-frame clones only, minus some. Clonal size and the V and J genes are those of that table, whereas D and trimming came from the DNA. Of a few million clones listed, 95% are singletons. Nashville, Tennessee was home to all donors, who were Caucasian adults. This record comes from a study of shared clonotypes between healthy human individuals. Per the germline V gene, CDR1 is MDHEN and CDR2 is SYDVKM. This CDR3 comprises 14 residues. Between the trimmed V and J ends, which lost 3 bases and 0 bases, there was a span of 8 bases. Study-wide results and limits: Donors were few, which limited the genetic and exposure-history diversity represented.

The specimen sequenced was naive CD4+ T cells sorted from blood. Subset described: CD45RA+ positively selected. The chain links TRBV28 to TRBJ1-2; D unclear. The clonotype originates from a man aged 18-30 years in good health. CDR3 nucleotides: TGTGCCAGCAGTTTCCGCAGCACTAACTATGGCTACACCTTC. Its protein product is CASSFRSTNYGYTF.